This T cell receptor beta chain was recovered during a study of response to subunit inactivated influenza vaccine. One entry per CDR3 protein, called by TCRdb with MiXCR from the RT-PCR reads. The repertoire holds 530,000 or so distinct CDR3 sequences, with 12% as singletons. This clonotype was seen a few times. Germline V CDR1 and CDR2: MNHNS, SASEGT. The CDR3 extends over 16 amino acids. With 0 bases removed from V and 8 bases from J, the gap between germline ends came to 17 bases. The sample was PBMCs from blood, taken on the day of vaccination. The receptor was derived from a middle-aged man who received an inactivated influenza vaccine. The V and J genes are TRBV6-1 and TRBJ2-1; D not certain. The CDR3 is CASSEAVSRFGDEQFF. CDR3 in DNA: TGTGCCAGCAGTGAAGCGGTCTCCCGATTTGGGGATGAGCAGTTCTTC.